These 30 T cell receptor beta chains came from one sample sequenced in a study of T cell responses to AZD1222 COVID-19 vaccine. Some clones are missing from TCRdb's copy, which holds only in-frame ones; the method was immunoSEQ multiplex PCR. The sample records about 110,000 clones, about 90% being singletons. Sequencing was performed on peripheral blood, taken on day 0 of AZD1222 vaccination. The source is an adult in good health.

The chain recombines TRBV9 with TRBJ2-3; the D gene is possibly TRBD2 (5 bases). V was clipped by 2 bases and J by 1 base, with 8 bases between them. The CDR3 has 14 amino acids. Germline values: CDR1 SGDLS, CDR2 YYNGEE. The CDR3 loop reads CASSVTSRTDTQYF. The CDR3 region has the DNA TGTGCCAGCAGCGTTACTAGTCGCACAGATACGCAGTATTTT.

The chain uses TRBV19 and TRBJ2-7; a weak D match, TRBD2 (6 bases). The germline V gene encodes CDR1 LNHDA and CDR2 SQIVND (reference sequence). V gave up 3 bases and J gave up 3 bases, with 15 bases separating them. This CDR3 comprises 15 residues. The CDR3 loop is CASSIGSGASYEQYF. CDR3 in DNA: TGTGCCAGTAGTATTGGTAGCGGTGCGAGCTACGAGCAGTACTTC.

The chain recombines TRBV20-1 with TRBJ1-3; D unclear. The CDR3 totals 15 residues. The V end lost 3 bases, the J end lost 4 bases, and 16 bases lay between the germline ends. Germline V gene sequence: CDR1 DFQATT, CDR2 SNEGSKA (reference sequence). In DNA form, the CDR3 reads TGCAGTGCTAGTCCGAGTGAGTGGGTCGGAAACACCATATATTTT. Translating gives CSASPSEWVGNTIYF.

This clone showed up just once. V is TRBV11-3 and J is TRBJ2-1, with 7 bases lining up with TRBD1. The germline gives CDR1 SGHNT, CDR2 YENEEA. The CDR3 has 16 residues. Germline trimming cut 1 base from V and 5 bases from J; bases unmatched to any gene: 8. The chain's CDR3 is CASSLGAVGTDNEQFF. CDR3 bases: TGTGCCAGCAGCTTAGGTGCTGTAGGGACAGACAATGAGCAGTTCTTC.

This CDR3 is CASSQGTSGGDTQYF. The CDR3 DNA is TGTGCCAGCAGCCAAGGGACTAGCGGGGGGGATACGCAGTATTTT. The V gene is TRBV13, the J gene TRBJ2-3; 15 bases align to TRBD2. V was clipped by 5 bases and J by 6 bases; unmatched bases: 3. Looked up from germline, CDR1 is PRHDT and CDR2 is FYEKMQ (reference sequence). The length of the CDR3 is 15 residues.

V and J are TRBV3-1 (or the pseudogene TRBV3-2) and TRBJ1-5; unclear D gene. V lost 1 base to trimming and J lost 1 base, with 8 bases between them. Germline V gives CDR1 LGHDT, CDR2 YNNKEL (reference sequence). This CDR3 is built from 15 residues. Here the CDR3 reads CASSQGRASNQPQHF. DNA of the CDR3: TGTGCCAGCAGCCAAGGACGTGCAAGCAATCAGCCCCAGCATTTT.

V gene TRBV11-2 combines with J gene TRBJ2-5, with TRBD1 identical over 7 bases. The ends lost 0 bases at V and 2 bases at J; junction bases unmatched: 3. The CDR3 has 15 amino acids. Germline values: CDR1 SGHAT, CDR2 FQNNGV. The CDR3 DNA follows: TGTGCCAGCAGCTTAGATAGGGGGCTTCAAGAGACCCAGTACTTC. It specifies CASSLDRGLQETQYF.

This rearrangement joins TRBV6-4 to TRBJ2-1; D possibly matches TRBD1 or TRBD2 (5 bases each). Trimming stripped 7 bases from V and 12 bases from J, with 16 bases between. Germline V lookup: CDR1 MRHNA, CDR2 SNTAGT. CDR3 length: 12 residues. The chain's CDR3 is CASNFGGWGQFF. CDR3 bases: TGTGCCAGCAACTTTGGGGGTTGGGGGCAGTTCTTC.

In regard to this clone: This sample includes further DNA sequences coding for the same CDR3. The rearrangement joins TRBV15 to TRBJ2-7; weak D call: TRBD2 (6 bases). Germline V gives CDR1 LNHNV, CDR2 YYDKDF (reference sequence). Trimming took off 5 bases at V and 0 bases at J, with 8 bases between the two ends. The CDR3 is 13 residues long. DNA of the CDR3: TGTGCCACCAGCCGCGGGGACTCCTACGAGCAGTACTTC. The encoded protein is CATSRGDSYEQYF.

The chain joins TRBV21-1 to TRBJ1-3. TRBV21-1 is a recognized pseudogene. The CDR3 totals 13 residues. Written as DNA, the CDR3 is TGTGCCAGCGGGCAGGGAGGCGGAAACACCATATATTTT. Residues: CASGQGGGNTIYF.

The gene calls are TRBV6-2 or TRBV6-3 and TRBJ2-3, with 13 bases that match TRBD2. Germline trimming cut 4 bases from V and 4 bases from J; bases unmatched to any gene: 11. The CDR3 is 18 amino acids. Germline V lookup: CDR1 MNHEY, CDR2 SVGEGT. CDR3 coding DNA: TGTGCCAGCAGTTCCGCGGGACTAGCGGGGAACCTTGCAGATACGCAGTATTTT. Translating gives CASSSAGLAGNLADTQYF.

This chain uses TRBV5-1 with TRBJ1-2; the D gene is possibly TRBD1 (5 bases). Trimming left V 5 bases short and J 2 bases short, with 16 bases between. There are 15 residues in the CDR3. The germline gives CDR1 SGHRS, CDR2 YFSETQ. CDR3: CASRLRIQENYGYTF. The CDR3 DNA follows: TGCGCCAGCAGGTTGCGCATACAGGAGAACTATGGCTACACCTTC. Looking up the rest from reference TRBV5-1 and TRBJ1-2 gives the full variable domain: KAGVTQTPRYLIKTRGQQVTLSCSPISGHRSVSWYQQTPGQGLQFLFEYFSETQRNKGNFPGRFSGRQFSNSRSEMNVSTLELGDSALYLCASRLRIQENYGYTFGSGTRLTVV.

The chain couples TRBV9 to TRBJ1-2; 7 nucleotides match TRBD1. V shed 3 bases and J 4 bases; nucleotides not matched to a gene: 9. CDR1 and CDR2 from the germline V gene are SGDLS and YYNGEE. The CDR3 contains 15 residues. The DNA of the CDR3 is TGTGCCAGCAGCGCCGGACAGGAAGGGGCCTATGGCTACACCTTC. Its protein is CASSAGQEGAYGYTF.

This clone was seen only once. The V call is TRBV5-1, the J call TRBJ1-3; the match to TRBD1 covers 9 bases. Germline trimming cut 3 bases from V and 4 bases from J; bases unmatched to any gene: 5. The CDR3 length is 15 residues. CDR1 SGHRS and CDR2 YFSETQ come from the germline V gene. The CDR3 DNA reads as TGCGCCAGCAGCTCTCTACAGGGGGCAGGAAACACCATATATTTT. It specifies CASSSLQGAGNTIYF. Using reference TRBV5-1 and TRBJ1-3 for the parts outside the CDR3, the full variable domain is KAGVTQTPRYLIKTRGQQVTLSCSPISGHRSVSWYQQTPGQGLQFLFEYFSETQRNKGNFPGRFSGRQFSNSRSEMNVSTLELGDSALYLCASSSLQGAGNTIYFGEGSWLTVV.

V gene TRBV6-6 combines with J gene TRBJ2-1, with a tentative D call TRBD2 (5 bases). Germline V gene data show CDR1 as MNHNY and CDR2 as SVGAGI (reference sequence). Between the trimmed V and J ends, which lost 5 bases and 2 bases, there was a span of 19 bases. The length of the CDR3 is 17 residues. The CDR3 DNA sequence: TGTGCCAGCAGTCTCTCGACCCCGGGGTTCGCCTACAATGAGCAGTTCTTC. Translated: CASSLSTPGFAYNEQFF.

The chain is built from TRBV5-1 and TRBJ1-1, with a tentative D call TRBD1 (5 bases). Per germline, CDR1 SGHRS and CDR2 YFSETQ. The CDR3 runs 13 residues. V was cut by 4 bases and J by 2 bases, with 9 bases left in between. The CDR3 bases are TGCGCCAGCAGCACGGGACCTAACACTGAAGCTTTCTTT. It translates to CASSTGPNTEAFF.

The chain combines TRBV19 with TRBJ1-5; D perhaps matches TRBD1 (5 bases). In germline, CDR1 is LNHDA, CDR2 SQIVND (reference sequence). There are 16 residues in the CDR3. Deletions cut 0 bases from V and 0 bases from J, with 9 bases between. CDR3 bases: TGTGCCAGTAGTATAGATCGGGGGGTTAGCAATCAGCCCCAGCATTTT. Protein product: CASSIDRGVSNQPQHF. The full variable domain, with the rest looked up from reference TRBV19 and TRBJ1-5, is DGGITQSPKYLFRKEGQNVTLSCEQNLNHDAMYWYRQDPGQGLRLIYYSQIVNDFQKGDIAEGYSVSREKKESFPLTVTSAQKNPTAFYLCASSIDRGVSNQPQHFGDGTRLSIL.

The chain couples TRBV5-6 to TRBJ1-2; TRBD1 might be the D (6 bases). Germline V lookup: CDR1 SGHDT, CDR2 YYEEEE. CDR3 length: 13 amino acids. V lost 4 bases and J 3 bases, leaving 10 bases between the germline ends. The CDR3 is CASSPRGHYGYTF. The DNA of the CDR3 is TGTGCCAGCAGCCCCAGGGGACACTATGGCTACACCTTC.

This chain links TRBV18 with TRBJ1-5, with D perhaps TRBD1 (6 bases). In germline, CDR1 is KGHSH, CDR2 LQKENI. The CDR3 has 12 amino acids. V was pared by 8 bases and J by 3 bases, with 8 bases between. CDR3 in DNA: TGTGCCAGCGCAGGGGACAATCAGCCCCAGCATTTT. Translated: CASAGDNQPQHF.

J is TRBJ1-2 and V is TRBV5-8; D may be TRBD1 (5 bases). Trimming took 3 bases from V and 3 from J, leaving 15 bases between them. The CDR3 totals 15 residues. Germline V CDR1 and CDR2: SGHTS, YDEGEE. As DNA, the CDR3 is TGTGCCAGCAGCTGGGGGGAGGTAGTCGACTATGGCTACACCTTC. Its protein product is CASSWGEVVDYGYTF.

This clone was recorded once. The chain joins TRBV29-1 to TRBJ1-2, with D perhaps matching TRBD1 (5 bases). Trimming cost V 6 bases and J 7 bases, with 12 bases left between them. The CDR3 is 11 amino acids. Germline lookup yields CDR1 SQVTM and CDR2 ANQGSEA. The CDR3 spells CSVREGIGYTF. CDR3 in DNA: TGCAGCGTCCGGGAGGGGATTGGCTACACCTTC.

The CDR3 DNA reads as TGTGCCACCAGCACCCAAGGACAGGATTCACCCCTCCACTTT. Translating gives CATSTQGQDSPLHF. This chain joins TRBV15 and TRBJ1-6, with 7 positions matching TRBD1. CDR1 and CDR2 (germline): LNHNV, YYDKDF (reference sequence). Trimming removed 4 bases from V and 8 bases from J; junction bases left unmatched: 5. The CDR3 is 14 residues long.

The chain combines TRBV7-9 with TRBJ2-4; TRBD1 matches 7 bases. The length of the CDR3 is 15 residues. Germline CDR1 SEHNR, CDR2 FQNEAQ (reference sequence). Trimming removed 5 bases from V and 5 bases from J; junction bases left unmatched: 9. CDR3 protein: CASSQTGSSENIQYF. CDR3 sequence (DNA): TGTGCCAGCAGCCAGACAGGGAGTTCCGAAAACATTCAGTACTTC.

This chain uses TRBV11-2 with TRBJ1-1; D call uncertain. This CDR3 is 15 amino acids long. The V gene lost 4 bases and the J gene lost 5 bases, with 17 bases spanning the gap. Germline CDR1 reads SGHAT; CDR2 reads FQNNGV. The CDR3 sequence is CASSSARHTRTEAFF. In nucleotides, the CDR3 is TGTGCCAGCAGCTCCGCGAGACACACACGAACTGAAGCTTTCTTT.

The chain employs TRBV6-1 and TRBJ1-2; 8 positions match TRBD1. The germline gives CDR1 MNHNS, CDR2 SASEGT. The length of the CDR3 is 15 residues. V dropped 3 bases and J dropped 1; count of bases not matched to a gene: 4. CDR3 in DNA: TGTGCCAGCAGTGATCGGACAGGGTATAACTATGGCTACACCTTC. It is translated as CASSDRTGYNYGYTF.

J is TRBJ2-2 and V is TRBV7-2; 9 bases are shared with TRBD2. Per germline, CDR1 SGHTA and CDR2 FQGNSA. This CDR3 has 18 amino acids. V dropped 2 bases and J dropped 1; count of bases not matched to a gene: 8. The CDR3 reads CASSLISRLAVNTGELFF. CDR3 DNA sequence: TGTGCCAGCAGCTTAATTTCCAGACTAGCGGTGAACACCGGGGAGCTGTTTTTT.

The rearrangement links TRBV4-1 to TRBJ1-1, with D maybe TRBD1 (5 bases). V was trimmed by 3 bases and J by 3 bases, leaving 17 bases between them. Germline CDR1 and CDR2: MGHRA and YSYEKL. This CDR3 spans 16 amino acids. The CDR3, as DNA: TGCGCCAGCAGCCAGGCTACCGCGGGACGGTACACTGAAGCTTTCTTT. Translating gives CASSQATAGRYTEAFF.

The V call is TRBV12-5, the J call TRBJ2-1; D not certain. Between the trimmed V and J ends, which lost 2 bases and 9 bases, there was a span of 11 bases. This CDR3 is built from 13 residues. The germline CDR1 and CDR2 sequences are LGHNT and FRNRAP. In DNA form, the CDR3 reads TGTGCTAGTGGTTTGACAGCAAGTTCTGAGCAGTTCTTC. Protein sequence: CASGLTASSEQFF.

This chain's CDR3 is CSASGTGYEQYF. Written as DNA, the CDR3 is TGCAGTGCTAGTGGGACAGGCTACGAGCAGTACTTC. The rearrangement uses TRBV20-1 and TRBJ2-7, with 8 bases matching TRBD1. The CDR3 contains 12 residues. Trimming took 3 bases from V and 3 from J; bases not matched to a gene: 1. Germline CDR1 DFQATT, CDR2 SNEGSKA (reference sequence).

The CDR3 DNA sequence: TGTGCCAGCAGCGGGGACAGGGCGGGCTCCTACAATGAGCAGTTCTTC. As protein: CASSGDRAGSYNEQFF. V and J are TRBV7-8 and TRBJ2-1; 9 positions agree with TRBD1. V dropped 5 bases and J dropped 0; count of bases not matched to a gene: 5. Germline V gene data show CDR1 as SGHVS and CDR2 as FQNEAQ. CDR3 length: 16 residues.